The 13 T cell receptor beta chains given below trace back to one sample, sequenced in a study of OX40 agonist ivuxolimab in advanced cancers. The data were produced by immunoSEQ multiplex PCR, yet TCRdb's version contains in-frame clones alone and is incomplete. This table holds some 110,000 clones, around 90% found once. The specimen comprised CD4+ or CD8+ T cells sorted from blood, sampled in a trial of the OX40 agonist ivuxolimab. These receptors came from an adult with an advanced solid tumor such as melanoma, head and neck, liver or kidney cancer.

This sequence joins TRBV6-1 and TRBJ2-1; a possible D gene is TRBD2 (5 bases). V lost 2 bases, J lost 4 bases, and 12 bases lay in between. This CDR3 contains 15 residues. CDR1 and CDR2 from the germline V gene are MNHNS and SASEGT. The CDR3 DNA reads TGTGCCAGCAGTGAATTGGCTAGCTGGTACAATGAGCAGTTCTTC. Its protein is CASSELASWYNEQFF.

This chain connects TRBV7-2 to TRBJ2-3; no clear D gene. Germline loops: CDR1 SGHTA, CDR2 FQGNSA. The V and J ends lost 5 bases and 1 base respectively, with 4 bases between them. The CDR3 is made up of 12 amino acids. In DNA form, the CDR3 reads TGTGCCAGCAGCCCAGGCACAGATACGCAGTATTTT. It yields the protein CASSPGTDTQYF.

As DNA, the CDR3 is TGTGCCAGCAGCCTCACCGAGGCCGGAGATACGCAGTATTTT. Protein product: CASSLTEAGDTQYF. The chain is built from TRBV14 and TRBJ2-3, with D uncertain. CDR3 length equals 14 residues. CDR1 and CDR2 (germline): SGHDN, FVKESK. Between the trimmed V and J ends, which lost 4 bases and 5 bases, there was a span of 13 bases. The full variable domain, completed using reference TRBV14 and TRBJ2-3, is EAGVTQFPSHSVIEKGQTVTLRCDPISGHDNLYWYRRVMGKEIKFLLHFVKESKQDESGMPNNRFLAERTGGTYSTLKVQPAELEDSGVYFCASSLTEAGDTQYFGPGTRLTVL.

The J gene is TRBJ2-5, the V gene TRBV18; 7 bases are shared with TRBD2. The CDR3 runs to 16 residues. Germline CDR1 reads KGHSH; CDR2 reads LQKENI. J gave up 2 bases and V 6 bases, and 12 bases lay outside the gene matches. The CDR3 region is CASSPVATGGQETQYF. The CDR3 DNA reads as TGTGCCAGCTCGCCTGTCGCTACGGGGGGACAAGAGACCCAGTACTTC.

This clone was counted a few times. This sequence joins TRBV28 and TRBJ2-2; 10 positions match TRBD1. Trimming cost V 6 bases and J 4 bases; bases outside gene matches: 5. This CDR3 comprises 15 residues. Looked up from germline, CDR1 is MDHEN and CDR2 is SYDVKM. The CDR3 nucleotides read TGTGCCAGCAGGGGACAGGGGACGGGCACCGGGGAGCTGTTTTTT. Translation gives CASRGQGTGTGELFF.

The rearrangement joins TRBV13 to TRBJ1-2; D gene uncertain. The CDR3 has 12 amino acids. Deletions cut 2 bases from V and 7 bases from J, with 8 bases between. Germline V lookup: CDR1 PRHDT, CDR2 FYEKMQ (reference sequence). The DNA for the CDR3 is TGTGCCAGCAGCTTAAGCAGGACTGGCTACACCTTC. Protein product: CASSLSRTGYTF.

CDR3 in amino acids: CASSLPPGQGVNEQFF. The CDR3 DNA reads TGTGCCAGCAGCTTGCCCCCGGGACAGGGGGTCAATGAGCAGTTCTTC. This chain uses TRBV5-5 with TRBJ2-1; 11 bases are a match to TRBD1. The CDR3 extends over 16 amino acids. Germline assignment: CDR1 SGHKS and CDR2 YYEKEE (reference sequence). V dropped 1 base and J dropped 6; count of bases not matched to a gene: 6.

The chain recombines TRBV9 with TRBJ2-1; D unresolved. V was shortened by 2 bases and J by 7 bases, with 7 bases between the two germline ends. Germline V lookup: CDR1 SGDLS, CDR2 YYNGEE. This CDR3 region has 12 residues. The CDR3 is CASSVLGNEQFF. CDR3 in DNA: TGTGCCAGCAGCGTCTTGGGGAATGAGCAGTTCTTC.

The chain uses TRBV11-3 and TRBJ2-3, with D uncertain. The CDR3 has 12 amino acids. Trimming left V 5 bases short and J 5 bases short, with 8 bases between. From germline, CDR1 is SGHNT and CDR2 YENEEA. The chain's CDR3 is CASSPPGDTQYF. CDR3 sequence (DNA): TGTGCCAGCAGCCCCCCGGGAGATACGCAGTATTTT.

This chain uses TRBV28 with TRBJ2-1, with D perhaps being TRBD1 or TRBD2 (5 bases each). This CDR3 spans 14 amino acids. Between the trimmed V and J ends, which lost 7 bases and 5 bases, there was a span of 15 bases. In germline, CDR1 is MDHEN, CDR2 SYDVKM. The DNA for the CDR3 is TGTGCCAGCAAGGCCCCGGGACCCAACAATGAGCAGTTCTTC. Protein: CASKAPGPNNEQFF.

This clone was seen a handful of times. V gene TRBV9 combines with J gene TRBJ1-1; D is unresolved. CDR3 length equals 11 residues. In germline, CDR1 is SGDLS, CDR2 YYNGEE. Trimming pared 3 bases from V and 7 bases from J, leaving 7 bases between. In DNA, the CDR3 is TGTGCCAGCAGCGCCTCGGGTGAAGCTTTCTTT. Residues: CASSASGEAFF.

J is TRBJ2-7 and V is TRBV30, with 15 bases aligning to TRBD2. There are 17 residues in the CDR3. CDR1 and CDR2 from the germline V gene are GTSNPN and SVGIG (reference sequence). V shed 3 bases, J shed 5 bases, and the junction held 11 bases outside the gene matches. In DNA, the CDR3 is TGTGCCTGGAGCCACGGACTAGCGGGAGGGACGGCCGACGAGCAGTACTTC. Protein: CAWSHGLAGGTADEQYF.

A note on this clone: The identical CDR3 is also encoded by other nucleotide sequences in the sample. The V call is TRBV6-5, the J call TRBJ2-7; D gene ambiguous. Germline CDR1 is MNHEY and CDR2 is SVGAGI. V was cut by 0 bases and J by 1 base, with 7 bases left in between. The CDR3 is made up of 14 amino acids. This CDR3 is CASSYSPGSYEQYF. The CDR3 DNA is TGTGCCAGCAGTTACTCGCCAGGATCCTACGAGCAGTACTTC.